This T cell receptor (beta chain) was documented in a study of blood T cells in healthy people across ages. The V and J ends lost 4 bases and 1 base respectively, with 11 bases between them. Per the germline V gene, CDR1 is SGHDN and CDR2 is FVKESK. The CDR3 sequence is 14 residues long. A sample-barcoded 5' primer and a J-beta primer mix were used in a second PCR of roughly 6 to 11 cycles. TCRdb reprocessed the 5' RACE reads via MiXCR and lists one record per CDR3 protein. Counted here are about 1,500,000 distinct CDR3 sequences, roughly 27% occurring once; the ten biggest clones make up more than 6%.

This receptor was identified in a woman aged 25-40 years in good health. Sequencing input: blood. This chain joins TRBV14 and TRBJ2-7; D not resolved. The CDR3, as DNA: TGTGCCAGCAGCCCACTCAGGAATTCCTACGAGCAGTACTTC. It is translated as CASSPLRNSYEQYF. The variable domain in full, completed from reference TRBV14 and TRBJ2-7, reads EAGVTQFPSHSVIEKGQTVTLRCDPISGHDNLYWYRRVMGKEIKFLLHFVKESKQDESGMPNNRFLAERTGGTYSTLKVQPAELEDSGVYFCASSPLRNSYEQYFGPGTRLTVT.